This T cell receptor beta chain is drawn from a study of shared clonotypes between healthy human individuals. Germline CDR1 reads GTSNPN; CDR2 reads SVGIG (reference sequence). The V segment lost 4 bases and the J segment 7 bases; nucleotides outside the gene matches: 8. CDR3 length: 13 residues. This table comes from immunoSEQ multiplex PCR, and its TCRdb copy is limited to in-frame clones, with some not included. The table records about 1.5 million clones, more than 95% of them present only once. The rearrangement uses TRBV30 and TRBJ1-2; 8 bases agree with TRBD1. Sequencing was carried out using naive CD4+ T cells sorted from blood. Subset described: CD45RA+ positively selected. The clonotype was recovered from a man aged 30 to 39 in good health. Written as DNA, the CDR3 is TGTGCCTGGAACCCGACAGGGGTTGGTGGCTACACCTTC. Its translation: CAWNPTGVGGYTF.